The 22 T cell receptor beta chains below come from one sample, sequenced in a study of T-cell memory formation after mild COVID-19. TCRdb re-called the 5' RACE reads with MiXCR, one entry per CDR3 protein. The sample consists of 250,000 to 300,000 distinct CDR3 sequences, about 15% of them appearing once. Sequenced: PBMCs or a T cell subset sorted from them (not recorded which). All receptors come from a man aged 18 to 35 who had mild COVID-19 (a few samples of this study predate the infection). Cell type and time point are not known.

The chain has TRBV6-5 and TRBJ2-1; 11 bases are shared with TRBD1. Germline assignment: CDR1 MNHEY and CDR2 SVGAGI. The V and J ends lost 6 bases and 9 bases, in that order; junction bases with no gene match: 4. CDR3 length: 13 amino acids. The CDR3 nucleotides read TGTGCCAGCAGCGGGACAGGGGGGGGTGAGCAGTTCTTC. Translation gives CASSGTGGGEQFF.

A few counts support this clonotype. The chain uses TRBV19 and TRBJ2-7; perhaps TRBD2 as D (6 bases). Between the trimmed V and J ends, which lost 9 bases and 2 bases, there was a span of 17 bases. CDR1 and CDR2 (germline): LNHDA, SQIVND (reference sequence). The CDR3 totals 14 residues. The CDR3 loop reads CASKIGGSAYEQYF. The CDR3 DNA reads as TGTGCCAGCAAAATCGGAGGGAGTGCCTACGAGCAGTACTTC.

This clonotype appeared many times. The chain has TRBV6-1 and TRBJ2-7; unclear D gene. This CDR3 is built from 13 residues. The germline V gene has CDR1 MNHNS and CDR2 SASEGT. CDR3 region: CASSPTGSYEQYV. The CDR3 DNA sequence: TGCGCCAGCAGTCCTACCGGGTCCTACGAGCAGTACGTC.

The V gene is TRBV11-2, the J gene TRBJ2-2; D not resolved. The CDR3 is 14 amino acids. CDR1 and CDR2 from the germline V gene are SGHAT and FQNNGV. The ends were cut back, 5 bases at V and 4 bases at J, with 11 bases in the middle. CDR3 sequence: CASSPRLGTGELFF. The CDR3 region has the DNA TGTGCCAGCAGCCCCCGTCTTGGCACCGGGGAGCTGTTTTTT.

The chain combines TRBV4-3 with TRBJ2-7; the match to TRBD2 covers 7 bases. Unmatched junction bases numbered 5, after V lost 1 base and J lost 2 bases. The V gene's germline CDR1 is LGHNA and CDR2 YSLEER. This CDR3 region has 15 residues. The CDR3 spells CASSQGAGVPYEQYF. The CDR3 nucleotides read TGCGCCAGCAGCCAAGGGGCGGGGGTTCCCTACGAGCAGTACTTC.

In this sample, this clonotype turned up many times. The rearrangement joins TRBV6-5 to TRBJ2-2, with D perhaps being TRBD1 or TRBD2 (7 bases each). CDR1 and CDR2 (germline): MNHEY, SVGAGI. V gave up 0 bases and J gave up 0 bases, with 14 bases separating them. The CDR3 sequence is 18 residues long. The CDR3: CASSYSRGGNPNTGELFF. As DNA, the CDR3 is TGTGCCAGCAGTTACTCCAGGGGGGGGAATCCGAACACCGGGGAGCTGTTTTTT.

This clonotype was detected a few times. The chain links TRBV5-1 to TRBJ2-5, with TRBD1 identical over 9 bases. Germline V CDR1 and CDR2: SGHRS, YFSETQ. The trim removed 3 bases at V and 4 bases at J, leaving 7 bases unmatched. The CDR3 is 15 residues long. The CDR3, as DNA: TGCGCCAGCAGCTGGGGGGACAGGGTAGGAGAGACCCAGTACTTC. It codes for CASSWGDRVGETQYF.

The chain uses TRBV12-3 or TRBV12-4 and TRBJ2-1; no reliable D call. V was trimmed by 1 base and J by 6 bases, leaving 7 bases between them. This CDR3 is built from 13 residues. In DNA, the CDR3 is TGTGCCAGCAGTTTAGGGCAGCTCAATGAGCAGTTCTTC. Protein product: CASSLGQLNEQFF.

The DNA for the CDR3 is TGTGCCAGCAGCTGGGATAGCGGGGGGGCCCGAGAGACCCAGTACTTC. Encoded protein: CASSWDSGGARETQYF. V is TRBV11-2 and J is TRBJ2-5; 11 positions agree with TRBD2. Germline V gene data show CDR1 as SGHAT and CDR2 as FQNNGV. The CDR3 has 16 residues. The V segment lost 4 bases and the J segment 4 bases; nucleotides outside the gene matches: 8.

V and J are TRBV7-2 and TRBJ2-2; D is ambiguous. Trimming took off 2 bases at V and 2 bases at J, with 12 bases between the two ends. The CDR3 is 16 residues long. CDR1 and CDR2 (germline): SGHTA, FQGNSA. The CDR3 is CASSLNVRTNTGELFF. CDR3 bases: TGTGCCAGCAGCTTAAACGTACGAACAAACACCGGGGAGCTGTTTTTT.

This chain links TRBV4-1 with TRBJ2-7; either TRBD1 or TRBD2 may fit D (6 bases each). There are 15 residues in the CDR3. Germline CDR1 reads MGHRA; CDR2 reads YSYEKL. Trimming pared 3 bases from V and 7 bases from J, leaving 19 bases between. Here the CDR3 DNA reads TGCGCCAGCAGCCAGCGGGACATGTGGAGGACTGAGCAGTACTTC. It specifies CASSQRDMWRTEQYF.

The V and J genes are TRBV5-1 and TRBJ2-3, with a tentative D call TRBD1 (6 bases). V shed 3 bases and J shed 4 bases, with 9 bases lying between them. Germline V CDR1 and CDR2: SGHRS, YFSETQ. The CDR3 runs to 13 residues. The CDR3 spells CASSSRGSDTQYF. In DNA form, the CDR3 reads TGCGCCAGCAGCTCGAGGGGGTCAGATACGCAGTATTTT.

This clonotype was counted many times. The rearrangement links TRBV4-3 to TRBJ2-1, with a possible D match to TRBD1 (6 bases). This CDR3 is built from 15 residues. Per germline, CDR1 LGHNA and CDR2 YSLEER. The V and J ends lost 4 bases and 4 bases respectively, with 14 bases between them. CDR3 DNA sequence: TGCGCCAGCAGCCCCACAGGGAGATCGTACAATGAGCAGTTCTTC. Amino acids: CASSPTGRSYNEQFF.

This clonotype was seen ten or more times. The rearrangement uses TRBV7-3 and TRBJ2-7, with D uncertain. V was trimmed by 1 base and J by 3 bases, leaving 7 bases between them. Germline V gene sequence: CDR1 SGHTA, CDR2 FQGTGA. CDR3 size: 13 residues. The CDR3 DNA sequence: TGTGCCAGCAGCTTAATGGCAGGCTACGAGCAGTACTTC. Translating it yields CASSLMAGYEQYF.

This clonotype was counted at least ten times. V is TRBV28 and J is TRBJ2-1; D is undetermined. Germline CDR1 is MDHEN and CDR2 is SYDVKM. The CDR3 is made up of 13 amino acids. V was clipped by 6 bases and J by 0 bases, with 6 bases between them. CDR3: CASSRSSYNEQFF. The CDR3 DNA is TGTGCCAGCAGCAGAAGCTCCTACAATGAGCAGTTCTTC.

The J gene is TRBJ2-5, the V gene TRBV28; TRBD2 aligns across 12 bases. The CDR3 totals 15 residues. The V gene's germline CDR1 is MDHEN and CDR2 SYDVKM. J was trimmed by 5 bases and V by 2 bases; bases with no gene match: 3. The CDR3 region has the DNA TGTGCCAGCAGTTTACCTAGCGGGGGGGCGGAGACCCAGTACTTC. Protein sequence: CASSLPSGGAETQYF.

The CDR3 reads CSARERYRNQPQHF. Written as DNA, the CDR3 is TGCAGTGCTAGAGAGAGGTATCGCAATCAGCCCCAGCATTTT. V gene TRBV20-1 combines with J gene TRBJ1-5; D not certain. With 0 bases removed from V and 2 bases from J, the gap between germline ends came to 8 bases. Germline V CDR1 and CDR2: DFQATT, SNEGSKA (reference sequence). This CDR3 contains 14 residues.

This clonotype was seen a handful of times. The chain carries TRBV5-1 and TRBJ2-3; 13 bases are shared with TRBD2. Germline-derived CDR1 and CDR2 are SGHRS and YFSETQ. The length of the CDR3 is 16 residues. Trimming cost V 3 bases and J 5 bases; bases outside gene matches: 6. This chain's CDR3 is CASSSRTSGGIDTQYF. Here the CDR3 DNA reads TGCGCCAGCAGCTCCCGGACTAGCGGGGGTATAGATACGCAGTATTTT.

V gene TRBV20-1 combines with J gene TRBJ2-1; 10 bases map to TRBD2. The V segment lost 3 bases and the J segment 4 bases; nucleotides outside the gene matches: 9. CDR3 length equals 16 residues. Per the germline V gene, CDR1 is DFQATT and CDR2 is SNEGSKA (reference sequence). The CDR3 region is CSASSSTSGKYNEQFF. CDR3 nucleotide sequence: TGCAGTGCTAGCTCCTCTACTAGCGGGAAATACAATGAGCAGTTCTTC.

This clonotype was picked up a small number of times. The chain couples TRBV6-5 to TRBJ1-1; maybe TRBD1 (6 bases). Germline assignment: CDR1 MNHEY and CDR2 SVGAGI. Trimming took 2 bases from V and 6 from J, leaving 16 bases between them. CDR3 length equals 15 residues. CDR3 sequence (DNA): TGTGCCAGCAGTTACGCAGTTCTAAGGGGGGCTGAAGCTTTCTTT. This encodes CASSYAVLRGAEAFF.

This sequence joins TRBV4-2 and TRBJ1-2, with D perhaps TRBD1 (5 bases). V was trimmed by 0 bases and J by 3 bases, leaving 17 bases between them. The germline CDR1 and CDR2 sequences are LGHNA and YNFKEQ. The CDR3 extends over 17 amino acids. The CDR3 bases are TGTGCCAGCAGCCAAGATGTATCCGGGGCTTCCTACTATGGCTACACCTTC. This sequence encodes CASSQDVSGASYYGYTF.

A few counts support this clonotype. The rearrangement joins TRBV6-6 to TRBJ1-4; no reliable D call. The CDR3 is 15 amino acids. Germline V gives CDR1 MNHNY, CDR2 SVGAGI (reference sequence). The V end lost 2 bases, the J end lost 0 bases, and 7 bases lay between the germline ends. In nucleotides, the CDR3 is TGTGCCAGCAGTTACCGGGCAGCAACTAATGAAAAACTGTTTTTT. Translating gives CASSYRAATNEKLFF.